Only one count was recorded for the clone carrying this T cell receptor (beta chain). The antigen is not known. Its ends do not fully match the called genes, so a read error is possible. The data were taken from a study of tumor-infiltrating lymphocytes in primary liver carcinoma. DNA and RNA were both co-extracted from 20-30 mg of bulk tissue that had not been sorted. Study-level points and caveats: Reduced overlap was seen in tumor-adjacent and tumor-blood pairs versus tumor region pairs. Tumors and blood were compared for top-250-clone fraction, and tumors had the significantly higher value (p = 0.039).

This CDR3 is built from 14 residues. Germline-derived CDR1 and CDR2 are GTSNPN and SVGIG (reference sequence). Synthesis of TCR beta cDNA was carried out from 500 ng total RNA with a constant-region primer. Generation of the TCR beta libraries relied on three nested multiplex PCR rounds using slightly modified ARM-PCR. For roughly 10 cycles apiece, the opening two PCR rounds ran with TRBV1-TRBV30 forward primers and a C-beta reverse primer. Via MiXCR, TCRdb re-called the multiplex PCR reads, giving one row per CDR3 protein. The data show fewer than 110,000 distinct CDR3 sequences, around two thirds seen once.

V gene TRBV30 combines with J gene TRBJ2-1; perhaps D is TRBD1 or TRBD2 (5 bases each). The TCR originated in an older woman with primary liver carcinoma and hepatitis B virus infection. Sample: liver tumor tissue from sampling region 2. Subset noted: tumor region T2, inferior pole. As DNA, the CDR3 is TGTGCCTGGAGTAAAGGGACCTCGTACAATGAGCAGTTATTC. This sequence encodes CAWSKGTSYNEQLF.